This TCR beta chain was sequenced during a study of cytomegalovirus exposure and HLA in healthy donors. Study in general: The 95 to 150 validation repertoires used a platform that matched the one used for the 550 to 800 first-cohort repertoires, as a later analysis reported. Study results and limitations: The study flagged some 170 TCR beta chains as cytomegalovirus-associated.

The study drew the donors from its approximately 110-subject validation cohort, separate from the roughly 700-subject first cohort. On this clone itself: Its antigen is currently unknown.

Between the trimmed V and J ends, which lost 4 bases and 5 bases, there was a span of 18 bases. This CDR3 is 15 amino acids long. Germline lookup yields CDR1 SEHNR and CDR2 FQNEAQ (reference sequence). Some clones are missing from TCRdb's copy, which holds only in-frame ones; the method was immunoSEQ multiplex PCR. Of about 180,000 clones detected, approximately 89% appear once; the ten largest clones hold roughly 2.5%. The material sequenced was PBMCs. This receptor was obtained from a man aged 18 to 30 in good health and CMV-seropositive. The chain couples TRBV7-9 to TRBJ2-7; no reliable D call. The CDR3 region has the DNA TGTGCCAGCAGCTCTCCAGATATGCCCAGAAACGAGCAGTACTTC. This codes for CASSSPDMPRNEQYF.